Shown below are 4 T cell receptor beta chains from a single sample sequenced in a study of response to subunit inactivated influenza vaccine. TCRdb re-derived calls from the RT-PCR reads in MiXCR, one entry per CDR3 protein. This sample has 800,000 or so distinct CDR3 sequences; 21% occur once, and the top ten carry about 10%. The sequenced sample was PBMCs from blood, obtained 5 days after vaccination. The source of these receptors is a man aged 45-65 years who received an inactivated influenza vaccine.

The chain recombines TRBV20-1 with TRBJ2-2, with 7 bases identical to TRBD2. Unmatched junction bases numbered 9, after V lost 4 bases and J lost 1 base. The germline CDR1 and CDR2 sequences are DFQATT and SNEGSKA (reference sequence). This CDR3 region has 16 residues. In DNA form, the CDR3 reads TGCAGTGCTAACGACCGGGACTACCTGAACACCGGGGAGCTGTTTTTT. Translation: CSANDRDYLNTGELFF.

The rearrangement joins TRBV5-5 to TRBJ1-4; TRBD1 is a possible D gene (5 bases). Per germline, CDR1 SGHKS and CDR2 YYEKEE (reference sequence). The length of the CDR3 is 14 residues. With 4 bases removed from V and 8 bases from J, the gap between germline ends came to 15 bases. The CDR3 protein is CASSKDAGEEKLFF. DNA of the CDR3: TGTGCCAGCAGCAAGGACGCGGGGGAGGAAAAACTGTTTTTT.

This rearrangement joins TRBV11-1 to TRBJ2-2, with D possibly matching TRBD1 (6 bases). Trimming removed 5 bases from V and 6 bases from J, with 16 bases in between. CDR3 length equals 15 residues. CDR1 and CDR2 (germline): SGHAT, FQDESV (reference sequence). The CDR3 protein is CASSQTGSGAGELFF. DNA for the CDR3: TGTGCCAGCAGCCAAACAGGGTCAGGGGCCGGGGAGCTGTTTTTT. Variable domain in full (rest from reference TRBV11-1 and TRBJ2-2): EAEVAQSPRYKITEKSQAVAFWCDPISGHATLYWYRQILGQGPELLVQFQDESVVDDSQLPKDRFSAERLKGVDSTLKIQPAELGDSAMYLCASSQTGSGAGELFFGEGSRLTVL.

This clonotype was counted ten times or more. The CDR3 loop reads CASTPPGANVLTF. CDR3 bases: TGTGCCAGCACCCCCCCTGGGGCCAACGTCCTGACTTTC. The chain couples TRBV12-3 or TRBV12-4 to TRBJ2-6; D call uncertain. V was clipped by 7 bases and J by 2 bases, with 6 bases between them. CDR3 size: 13 residues.